The 17 T cell receptor beta chains below were found in one sample sequenced in a study of T-cell memory formation after mild COVID-19. MiXCR was run by TCRdb on the 5' RACE reads, yielding one entry per CDR3 protein. The sample lists around 310,000 distinct CDR3 sequences, roughly 19% occurring once. The material sequenced was PBMCs or a T cell subset sorted from them (not recorded which). These receptors all come from a man aged 18 to 29 who had mild COVID-19 (a few samples of this study predate the infection). Cell type and time point are not known.

The rearrangement uses TRBV7-2 and TRBJ2-3; possibly TRBD1 for D (5 bases). The CDR3 sequence is 16 residues long. V was cut by 5 bases and J by 1 base, with 16 bases left in between. Germline lookup yields CDR1 SGHTA and CDR2 FQGNSA. CDR3 region: CASSILGASRTDTQYF. As DNA, the CDR3 is TGTGCCAGCAGCATACTTGGGGCTTCCCGCACAGATACGCAGTATTTT.

This clonotype appeared a few times. This sequence joins TRBV5-5 and TRBJ2-7; 9 nucleotides align to TRBD1. The CDR3 runs to 15 residues. Germline lookup yields CDR1 SGHKS and CDR2 YYEKEE (reference sequence). V lost 4 bases and J lost 3; bases outside the gene matches: 8. The CDR3 spells CASSGAGQGFYEQYF. Written as DNA, the CDR3 is TGTGCCAGCAGCGGCGCGGGACAGGGTTTCTACGAGCAGTACTTC. The complete variable domain, with remaining parts taken from reference TRBV5-5 and TRBJ2-7, reads DAGVTQSPTHLIKTRGQQVTLRCSPISGHKSVSWYQQVLGQGPQFIFQYYEKEERGRGNFPDRFSARQFPNYSSELNVNALLLGDSALYLCASSGAGQGFYEQYFGPGTRLTVT.

This sequence joins TRBV6-6 and TRBJ1-5; no reliable D call. Germline CDR1 MNHNY, CDR2 SVGAGI (reference sequence). With 7 bases removed from V and 7 bases from J, the gap between germline ends came to 14 bases. This CDR3 has 13 amino acids. CDR3 DNA sequence: TGTGCCAGCAAACAGACGGTTAACCAGCCCCAGCATTTT. This gives the protein CASKQTVNQPQHF.

Only a few counts were recorded for this clonotype. The chain uses TRBV6-6 and TRBJ2-7; TRBD1 might be the D (6 bases). Germline V gives CDR1 MNHNY, CDR2 SVGAGI (reference sequence). Trimming stripped 7 bases from V and 6 bases from J, with 22 bases between. The CDR3 consists of 15 residues. CDR3 in DNA: TGTGCCAGCAATCCGACCGGGACATTGAGGAGCGAGCAGTACTTC. Its translation: CASNPTGTLRSEQYF.

The chain has TRBV6-6 and TRBJ2-5; a weak D match, TRBD2 (7 bases). Trimming took 6 bases from V and 4 from J, leaving 12 bases between them. CDR1 and CDR2 (germline): MNHNY, SVGAGI (reference sequence). This CDR3 has 13 residues. The CDR3 DNA is TGTGCCAGCAGCTACAGGGAGGGAGAGACCCAGTACTTC. This sequence encodes CASSYREGETQYF.

A few counts support this clonotype. The rearrangement links TRBV5-1 to TRBJ1-1; a possible D gene is TRBD1 (5 bases). CDR3 length equals 15 residues. Germline V gene sequence: CDR1 SGHRS, CDR2 YFSETQ. The germline V and J ends were trimmed by 1 base and 0 bases, with 10 bases remaining between them. CDR3 in amino acids: CASSLTDRVNTEAFF. CDR3 nucleotides: TGCGCCAGCAGCTTGACCGACAGAGTGAACACTGAAGCTTTCTTT.

This rearrangement joins TRBV6-2 or TRBV6-3 to TRBJ2-5; D possibly matches TRBD1 or TRBD2 (5 bases each). The CDR3 runs to 14 residues. The V end lost 8 bases, the J end lost 2 bases, and 15 bases lay between the germline ends. The germline gives CDR1 MNHEY, CDR2 SVGEGT. CDR3 loop: CASVTGGGQETQYF. In DNA, the CDR3 is TGTGCCAGCGTCACCGGTGGGGGTCAAGAGACCCAGTACTTC.

This clonotype was seen only a few times. V gene TRBV5-5 combines with J gene TRBJ2-5; D is possibly TRBD1 or TRBD2 (6 bases each). V gave up 5 bases and J gave up 3 bases, with 8 bases separating them. Per germline, CDR1 SGHKS and CDR2 YYEKEE (reference sequence). This CDR3 region has 12 residues. The CDR3 sequence: CASSRGEETQYF. Written as DNA, the CDR3 is TGTGCCAGCAGTAGGGGGGAAGAGACCCAGTACTTC.

The V gene is TRBV29-1, the J gene TRBJ2-7; D is possibly TRBD1 (6 bases). V was pared by 5 bases and J by 4 bases, with 15 bases between. Germline assignment: CDR1 SQVTM and CDR2 ANQGSEA. The CDR3 consists of 13 residues. The CDR3 sequence is CSVSLWDTYEQYF. CDR3 nucleotides: TGCAGCGTTAGCCTATGGGACACGTACGAGCAGTACTTC.

This clonotype was picked up a small number of times. The chain combines TRBV7-6 with TRBJ2-7; D is uncertain. Germline V gene lookup returns CDR1 SGHVS and CDR2 FNYEAQ. V was clipped by 2 bases and J by 3 bases, with 11 bases between them. The CDR3 runs 14 residues. The CDR3 DNA is TGTGCCAGCAGCTTACAGGTGACAAACTACGAGCAGTACTTC. It specifies CASSLQVTNYEQYF.

This clonotype was counted only a few times. This rearrangement joins TRBV7-3 to TRBJ2-1, with TRBD1 identical over 10 bases. Per the germline V gene, CDR1 is SGHTA and CDR2 is FQGTGA. The length of the CDR3 is 15 residues. V dropped 6 bases and J dropped 6; count of bases not matched to a gene: 8. In nucleotides, the CDR3 is TGTGCCAGCAGAAGGGACAGGGGTTCAGGCAATGAGCAGTTCTTC. It encodes CASRRDRGSGNEQFF.

The rearrangement links TRBV7-2 to TRBJ2-3, with D perhaps matching TRBD2 (5 bases). Germline V CDR1 and CDR2: SGHTA, FQGNSA. V lost 3 bases to trimming and J lost 0 bases, with 7 bases between them. The CDR3 has 14 residues. As DNA, the CDR3 is TGTGCCAGCAGCTTGAGACTAAGCACAGATACGCAGTATTTT. It encodes CASSLRLSTDTQYF.

This clonotype was counted a few times. J is TRBJ1-1 and V is TRBV11-2, with D unclear. CDR1 is SGHAT, CDR2 FQNNGV, per germline. CDR3 size: 17 residues. The V gene lost 1 base and the J gene lost 5 bases, with 20 bases spanning the gap. CDR3 coding DNA: TGTGCCAGCAGCTTAGCCGGAAGGGCCCGGGGTAAGACTGAAGCTTTCTTT. Encoded protein: CASSLAGRARGKTEAFF.

The gene calls are TRBV4-3 and TRBJ2-1; D unclear. The CDR3 loop spans 15 amino acids. Trimming took off 1 base at V and 1 base at J, with 8 bases between the two ends. From germline, CDR1 is LGHNA and CDR2 YSLEER. The CDR3 nucleotides are TGCGCCAGCAGCCAAGGGCCATTATCCTACAATGAGCAGTTCTTC. Amino acids: CASSQGPLSYNEQFF.

A few counts support this clonotype. The chain uses TRBV5-1 and TRBJ1-5; D is perhaps TRBD1 (5 bases). CDR3 size: 13 residues. V lost 0 bases and J lost 6, with 7 bases in between. Germline V CDR1 and CDR2: SGHRS, YFSETQ. CDR3 coding DNA: TGCGCCAGCAGCTTGGAGGGGTTTCAGCCCCAGCATTTT. Its protein is CASSLEGFQPQHF.

The gene calls are TRBV12-3 or TRBV12-4 and TRBJ1-6, with D perhaps TRBD1 (5 bases). The CDR3 consists of 14 residues. Trimming removed 6 bases at V and 7 bases at J, with 13 bases between. The CDR3 here is CASREGIWNSPLHF. The CDR3, as DNA: TGTGCCAGCAGGGAGGGGATTTGGAATTCACCCCTCCACTTT.

The chain combines TRBV19 with TRBJ1-5; D gene unclear. The V end was cut by 3 bases, the J end by 8 bases, with 11 bases between. Per the germline V gene, CDR1 is LNHDA and CDR2 is SQIVND (reference sequence). The CDR3 runs 13 residues. Here the CDR3 DNA reads TGTGCCAGTAGTATTTCTGGGTTTGAGCCCCAGCATTTT. It specifies CASSISGFEPQHF. Using reference TRBV19 and TRBJ1-5 for the parts outside the CDR3, the full variable domain is DGGITQSPKYLFRKEGQNVTLSCEQNLNHDAMYWYRQDPGQGLRLIYYSQIVNDFQKGDIAEGYSVSREKKESFPLTVTSAQKNPTAFYLCASSISGFEPQHFGDGTRLSIL.